This record concerns one T cell receptor beta chain sequence. Its antigen remains unidentified. Method: immunoSEQ multiplex PCR; TCRdb's copy keeps in-frame clones and lacks some. In the table there are approximately 91,000 clones, approximately 90% of which are singletons. The study sampled blood at baseline, cycle 4 day 1, and cycle 7 day 1. The data derive from a study of OX40 agonist ivuxolimab in advanced cancers. The study's findings and limits: Normalized T-cell clonal expansion was also low in a subset of nonresponders. Expanded clones belonging to CD8+ T cells outnumbered, on average, those of CD4+.

Per the germline V gene, CDR1 is MNHEY and CDR2 is SMNVEV (reference sequence). V was cut by 6 bases and J by 5 bases, with 23 bases left in between. The CDR3 has 17 amino acids. The V call is TRBV27, the J call TRBJ1-5, with a possible D match to TRBD1 (5 bases). Sample: CD4+ or CD8+ T cells sorted from blood, taken in a trial of the OX40 agonist ivuxolimab. The receptor comes from an adult with an advanced solid tumor such as melanoma, head and neck, liver or kidney cancer. For the CDR3, the DNA is TGTGCCAGCAGGGCCAACGGTAGGGGCGTTCTTTATCAGCCCCAGCATTTT. This sequence encodes CASRANGRGVLYQPQHF.